The 6 T cell receptor beta chains reported below all come from one sample, sequenced in a study of blood T cells in healthy people across ages. The use of a sample-barcoded 5' primer and a J-beta primer mix characterized a second PCR of about 7 to 12 cycles. TCRdb used MiXCR to reprocess the 5' RACE reads, holding one entry per CDR3 protein. Among around 990,000 distinct CDR3 sequences listed, approximately 25% were seen once. These sequences were also reported in another study, on T cells of mothers and their children.

Input material: blood. All receptors come from a girl aged 2 to 9 in good health.

This clonotype was picked up a small number of times. This rearrangement joins TRBV15 to TRBJ2-1, with D unresolved. Per the germline V gene, CDR1 is LNHNV and CDR2 is YYDKDF (reference sequence). V was clipped by 5 bases and J by 5 bases, with 7 bases between them. This CDR3 has 12 residues. CDR3 DNA: TGTGCCACCAGCGAAATCCACAATGAGCAGTTCTTC. Translating gives CATSEIHNEQFF. The full variable domain, with the rest looked up from reference TRBV15 and TRBJ2-1, is DAMVIQNPRYQVTQFGKPVTLSCSQTLNHNVMYWYQQKSSQAPKLLFHYYDKDFNNEADTPDNFQSRRPNTSFCFLDIRSPGLGDTAMYLCATSEIHNEQFFGPGTRLTVL.

This clonotype has only a few counts. This chain's CDR3 is CASSARRNGSDTQYF. The CDR3, as DNA: TGTGCCAGCAGCGCCAGAAGAAATGGTTCGGATACGCAGTATTTT. This chain uses TRBV21-1 with TRBJ2-3. TRBV21-1 is assigned pseudogene status. The CDR3 loop spans 15 amino acids.

This clonotype appeared a few times. The chain couples TRBV5-1 to TRBJ1-4, with D maybe TRBD1 (5 bases). Germline-derived CDR1 and CDR2 are SGHRS and YFSETQ. The CDR3 totals 17 residues. Trimming removed 4 bases at V and 8 bases at J, with 24 bases between. The CDR3 is CASSLDFGDLDGEKLFF. CDR3 DNA sequence: TGCGCCAGCAGCCTGGACTTTGGGGACTTAGACGGGGAAAAACTGTTTTTT.

The genes are TRBV12-3 or TRBV12-4 and TRBJ2-5; tentative D call: TRBD2 (6 bases). V was cut by 6 bases and J by 2 bases, with 16 bases left in between. There are 15 residues in the CDR3. The CDR3 coding sequence is TGTGCCAGCAGACACTATCCTAGCGAGCAAGAGACCCAGTACTTC. This sequence encodes CASRHYPSEQETQYF.

This clonotype was seen more than once but under ten times. V is TRBV12-3 or TRBV12-4 and J is TRBJ2-3; D tentatively fits TRBD1 or TRBD2 (5 bases each). The CDR3 consists of 13 residues. V lost 4 bases to trimming and J lost 6 bases, with 11 bases between them. Here the CDR3 reads CASSSGEGDTQYF. DNA of the CDR3: TGTGCCAGCAGTTCCGGAGAGGGGGATACGCAGTATTTT.

This chain connects TRBV27 to TRBJ2-1; D may be TRBD1 (5 bases). Deletions cut 6 bases from V and 3 bases from J, with 18 bases between. This CDR3 contains 16 residues. Germline-derived CDR1 and CDR2 are MNHEY and SMNVEV (reference sequence). This chain's CDR3 is CASSQSPEGVYNEQFF. CDR3 nucleotide sequence: TGTGCCAGCAGCCAATCTCCAGAAGGGGTCTACAATGAGCAGTTCTTC.